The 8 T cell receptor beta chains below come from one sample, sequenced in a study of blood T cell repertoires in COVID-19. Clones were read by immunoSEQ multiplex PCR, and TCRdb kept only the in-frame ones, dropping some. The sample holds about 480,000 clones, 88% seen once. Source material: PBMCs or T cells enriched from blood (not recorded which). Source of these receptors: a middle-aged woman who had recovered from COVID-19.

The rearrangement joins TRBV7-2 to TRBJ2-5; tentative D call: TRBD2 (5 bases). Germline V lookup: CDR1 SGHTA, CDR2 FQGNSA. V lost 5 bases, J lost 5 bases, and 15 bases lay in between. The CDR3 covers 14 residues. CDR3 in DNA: TGTGCCAGCAGCCTGGACTCCTTTACGGAGACCCAGTACTTC. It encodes CASSLDSFTETQYF.

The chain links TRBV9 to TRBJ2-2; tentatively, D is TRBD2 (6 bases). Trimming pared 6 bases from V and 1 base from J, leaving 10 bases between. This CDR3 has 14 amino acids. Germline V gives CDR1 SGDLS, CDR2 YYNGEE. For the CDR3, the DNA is TGTGCCAGCATGGCTAGCGTGAACACCGGGGAGCTGTTTTTT. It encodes CASMASVNTGELFF.

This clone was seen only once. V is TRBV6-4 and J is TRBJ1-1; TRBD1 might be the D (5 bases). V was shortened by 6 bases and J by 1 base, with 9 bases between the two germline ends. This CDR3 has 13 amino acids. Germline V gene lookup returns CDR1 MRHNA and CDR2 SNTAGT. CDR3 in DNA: TGTGCCAGCAGAAAGACAGAGAACACTGAAGCTTTCTTT. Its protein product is CASRKTENTEAFF.

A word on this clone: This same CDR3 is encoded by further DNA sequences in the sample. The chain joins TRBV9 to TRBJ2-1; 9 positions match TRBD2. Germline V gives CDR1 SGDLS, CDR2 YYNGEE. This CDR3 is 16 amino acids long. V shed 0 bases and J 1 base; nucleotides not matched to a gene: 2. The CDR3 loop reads CASSVGLAGSYNEQFF. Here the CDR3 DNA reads TGTGCCAGCAGCGTAGGCCTAGCGGGGTCCTACAATGAGCAGTTCTTC.

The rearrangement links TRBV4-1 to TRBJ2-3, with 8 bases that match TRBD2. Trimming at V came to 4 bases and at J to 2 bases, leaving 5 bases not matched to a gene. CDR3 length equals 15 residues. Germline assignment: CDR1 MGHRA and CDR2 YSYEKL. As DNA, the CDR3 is TGCGCCAGCAGCCCAGGACTAGCCTCCACAGATACGCAGTATTTT. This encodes CASSPGLASTDTQYF.

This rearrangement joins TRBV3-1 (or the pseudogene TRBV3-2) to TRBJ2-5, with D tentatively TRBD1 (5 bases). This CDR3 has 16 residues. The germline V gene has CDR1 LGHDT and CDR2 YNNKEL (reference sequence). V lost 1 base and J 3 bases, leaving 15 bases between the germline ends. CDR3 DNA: TGTGCCAGCAGCCAAGGTAAGGGGCGCGGTGAAGAGACCCAGTACTTC. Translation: CASSQGKGRGEETQYF.

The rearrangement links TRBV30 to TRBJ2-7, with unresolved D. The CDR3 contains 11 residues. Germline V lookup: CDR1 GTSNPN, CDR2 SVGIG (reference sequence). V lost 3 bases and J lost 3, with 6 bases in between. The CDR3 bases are TGTGCCTGGAGGAGAGACTACGAGCAGTACTTC. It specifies CAWRRDYEQYF.

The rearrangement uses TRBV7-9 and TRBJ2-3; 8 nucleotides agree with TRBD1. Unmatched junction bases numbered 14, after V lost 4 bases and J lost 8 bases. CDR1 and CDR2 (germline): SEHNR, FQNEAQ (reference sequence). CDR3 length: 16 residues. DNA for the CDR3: TGTGCCAGCAGCTGGAGAGAGGGACAGGTGAATTTTACGCAGTATTTT. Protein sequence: CASSWREGQVNFTQYF.